The source of this T cell receptor beta chain is a study of shared clonotypes between healthy human individuals. The study, taken as a whole, reports: The four-donor shared clonotypes exceeded non-shared clonotypes in generation probability, with non-shared ones scoring lower.

Authors' analysis steps: Owing to the provision of junction-only sequences devoid of quality scores by immunoSEQ, filtering differed. The data were produced by immunoSEQ multiplex PCR, yet TCRdb's version contains in-frame clones alone and is incomplete. For V, J and clone size, that table is used; D and trimming come from the DNA. The sample contains about 2.2 million clones, 93% of which appear only once. The length of the CDR3 is 14 residues. V was pared by 2 bases and J by 2 bases, with 3 bases of the junction left unmatched. From germline, CDR1 is SGHRS and CDR2 YFSETQ. CD45RO-negative, CCR7-positively selected cells formed the naive CD8 fraction, excluding terminally differentiated effector memory CD45RA+ cells. Everyone who donated was a Caucasian adult who lived in Nashville, Tennessee. Concerning this clone: Its cognate antigen is unknown.

This receptor was identified in a man between 18 and 29 years old in good health. Some clones in this sample may be carry-over from other donors' samples. The J gene is TRBJ2-7, the V gene TRBV5-1; 8 nucleotides match TRBD2. The sample was naive CD8+ T cells from PBMCs. The chain's CDR3 is CASSFGGVPYEQYF. Here the CDR3 DNA reads TGCGCCAGCAGCTTCGGGGGGGTCCCCTACGAGCAGTACTTC.